The source of this T cell receptor (beta chain) is a study of early T cells in non-severe SARS-CoV-2 infection. Study details: Sequencing of unsorted whole blood was done on bulk RNA, leaving chains unpaired.

The CDR3 runs to 13 residues. CDR1 MGHRA and CDR2 YSYEKL come from the germline V gene. The V end lost 0 bases, the J end lost 7 bases, and 6 bases lay between the germline ends. Individual cDNA molecules received unique molecular identifiers. TCRdb re-called the 5' RACE reads through MiXCR, storing one row per CDR3 protein. There are about 60,000 distinct CDR3 sequences in the sample; roughly a fifth occur only once, and more than 15% lies in the top ten. This clonotype has a handful of counts. The antigen is undetermined. Study observations and caveats: Sequences matched to VDJdb favored anti-spike CD8 responses, while private and CD4 specificities were missed.

Specimen: whole blood, collected at baseline. The source is an adult who was a healthcare worker with PCR-confirmed SARS-CoV-2 infection or an uninfected control (not recorded which). This chain links TRBV4-1 with TRBJ2-2; D unclear. CDR3 sequence (DNA): TGCGCCAGCAGCCAAGAAGGCAGCGGGGAGCTGTTTTTT. It is translated as CASSQEGSGELFF.